A selection of T cell receptor beta chains follows, all from one sample in a study of PD-1 blockade in mismatch repair-deficient tumors. Generated by immunoSEQ multiplex PCR, the TCRdb table keeps only in-frame clones and is missing some. The sample carries under 95,000 clones, approximately 81% recorded once. This sample comprised peripheral blood, obtained 44 weeks after starting pembrolizumab. These receptors were taken from an adult with mismatch repair-deficient cancer. Each CDR3 is given with its conserved first and last residue. The D gene is left open where the match is weak. Clone sizes are given selectively: once, few, many, or a class where the clone is expanded.

d_call: TRBD2; j_call: TRBJ2-7; v_call: TRBV6-1; clone_size: -; cdr3_aa: CASSEMASGSFSYEQYF; cdr3_nt: TGTGCCAGCAGTGAAATGGCTAGCGGGAGTTTCTCCTACGAGCAGTACTTC
d_call: TRBD2; j_call: TRBJ2-7; v_call: TRBV7-2; clone_size: -; cdr3_aa: CASSLLPPTGGEQYF; cdr3_nt: TGTGCCAGCAGCTTACTCCCTCCAACCGGGGGGGAGCAGTACTTC
d_call: -; j_call: TRBJ2-7; v_call: TRBV11-3; clone_size: -; cdr3_aa: CASSLRGNSYEQYF; cdr3_nt: TGTGCCAGCAGCTTAAGGGGAAACTCCTACGAGCAGTACTTC
d_call: -; j_call: TRBJ1-5; v_call: TRBV28; clone_size: few; cdr3_aa: CASSLVGVNQPQHF; cdr3_nt: TGTGCCAGCAGTTTAGTTGGCGTCAATCAGCCCCAGCATTTT
d_call: -; j_call: TRBJ1-2; v_call: TRBV11-2; clone_size: few; cdr3_aa: CASSSEGSGYTF; cdr3_nt: TGTGCCAGCAGCTCCGAAGGGTCTGGCTACACCTTC
d_call: TRBD1; j_call: TRBJ2-5; v_call: TRBV30; clone_size: -; cdr3_aa: CAWSMDRGETQYF; cdr3_nt: TGTGCCTGGAGTATGGACAGGGGTGAGACCCAGTACTTC
d_call: -; j_call: TRBJ2-2; v_call: TRBV7-9; clone_size: -; cdr3_aa: CASSLGVSGELFF; cdr3_nt: TGTGCCAGCAGCTTAGGGGTGAGCGGGGAGCTGTTTTTT
d_call: -; j_call: TRBJ1-1; v_call: TRBV30; clone_size: -; cdr3_aa: CAWSHSGTEAFF; cdr3_nt: TGTGCCTGGAGTCACTCCGGGACAGAAGCTTTCTTT
d_call: -; j_call: TRBJ2-7; v_call: TRBV6-6; clone_size: -; cdr3_aa: CASTRGNEQYF; cdr3_nt: TGTGCCAGCACCAGGGGCAACGAGCAGTACTTC
d_call: TRBD1; j_call: TRBJ2-3; v_call: TRBV2; clone_size: -; cdr3_aa: CASGVGTGNTDTQYF; cdr3_nt: TGTGCCAGCGGGGTGGGGACAGGGAACACAGATACGCAGTATTTT
d_call: -; j_call: TRBJ2-2; v_call: TRBV6-6; clone_size: few; cdr3_aa: CASSRSTGELFF; cdr3_nt: TGTGCCAGCAGTAGAAGCACCGGGGAGCTGTTTTTT
d_call: -; j_call: TRBJ1-1; v_call: TRBV15; clone_size: once; cdr3_aa: CATSRQAMNTEAFF; cdr3_nt: TGTGCCACCAGCAGACAGGCTATGAACACTGAAGCTTTCTTT
d_call: -; j_call: TRBJ2-2; v_call: TRBV4-2; clone_size: -; cdr3_aa: CASSESPGGANTGELFF; cdr3_nt: TGTGCCAGCAGCGAAAGCCCAGGCGGGGCAAACACCGGGGAGCTGTTTTTT
d_call: TRBD2; j_call: TRBJ2-3; v_call: TRBV18; clone_size: -; cdr3_aa: CASSPELAATDTQYF; cdr3_nt: TGTGCCAGCTCACCCGAGCTAGCGGCTACAGATACGCAGTATTTT
d_call: TRBD2; j_call: TRBJ2-7; v_call: TRBV4-1; clone_size: -; cdr3_aa: CASSQVRLSGGSYEQYF; cdr3_nt: TGCGCCAGCAGCCAAGTGAGGCTTAGCGGGGGATCCTACGAGCAGTACTTC
d_call: -; j_call: TRBJ2-1; v_call: TRBV9; clone_size: -; cdr3_aa: CASSVAVATYRSSYNEQFF; cdr3_nt: TGTGCCAGCAGCGTAGCAGTTGCCACCTACCGGAGCTCCTACAATGAGCAGTTCTTC
d_call: -; j_call: TRBJ2-2; v_call: TRBV5-1; clone_size: -; cdr3_aa: CASSLQGSNTGELFF; cdr3_nt: TGCGCCAGCAGCCTACAGGGATCGAACACCGGGGAGCTGTTTTTT
d_call: -; j_call: TRBJ2-1; v_call: TRBV25-1; clone_size: -; cdr3_aa: CASSGSNDYNEQFF; cdr3_nt: TGTGCCAGCAGTGGTTCCAATGATTACAATGAGCAGTTCTTC
d_call: TRBD2; j_call: TRBJ2-1; v_call: TRBV27; clone_size: once; cdr3_aa: CASSFQSAGRKYNEQFF; cdr3_nt: TGTGCCAGCAGTTTTCAATCCGCCGGGAGGAAGTATAATGAGCAGTTCTTC
d_call: TRBD1; j_call: TRBJ2-5; v_call: TRBV7-2; clone_size: -; cdr3_aa: CASSYQTGPQETQYF; cdr3_nt: TGTGCCAGCAGCTACCAGACAGGGCCACAAGAGACCCAGTACTTC
d_call: -; j_call: TRBJ1-5; v_call: TRBV6-6; clone_size: once; cdr3_aa: CASRDSNQPQHF; cdr3_nt: TGTGCCAGCAGGGACTCGAATCAGCCCCAGCATTTT
d_call: TRBD1; j_call: TRBJ2-7; v_call: TRBV7-8; clone_size: few; cdr3_aa: CASSLGTGDHEQYF; cdr3_nt: TGTGCCAGCAGCTTAGGTACAGGGGACCACGAGCAGTACTTC
d_call: TRBD1; j_call: TRBJ1-1; v_call: TRBV14; clone_size: once; cdr3_aa: CASSKRQGEGTEAFF; cdr3_nt: TGTGCCAGCAGCAAAAGACAGGGTGAGGGCACTGAAGCTTTCTTT
d_call: TRBD1; j_call: TRBJ2-5; v_call: TRBV7-9; clone_size: once; cdr3_aa: CASSRLDRGYETQYF; cdr3_nt: TGTGCCAGCAGCCGTTTGGACAGGGGGTACGAGACCCAGTACTTC
d_call: TRBD1; j_call: TRBJ1-2; v_call: TRBV25-1; clone_size: few; cdr3_aa: CASSAGDRDYGYTF; cdr3_nt: TGTGCCAGCAGTGCTGGGGACAGGGACTATGGCTACACCTTC
d_call: TRBD2; j_call: TRBJ2-1; v_call: TRBV15; clone_size: -; cdr3_aa: CATSRVGTSKLNEQFF; cdr3_nt: TGTGCCACCAGCAGGGTCGGGACTAGCAAACTCAATGAGCAGTTCTTC
d_call: TRBD2; j_call: TRBJ2-7; v_call: TRBV9; clone_size: -; cdr3_aa: CASSPSGSVVEQYF; cdr3_nt: TGTGCCAGCAGCCCCAGCGGGAGTGTGGTCGAGCAGTACTTC
d_call: -; j_call: TRBJ2-1; v_call: TRBV4-1; clone_size: -; cdr3_aa: CASSQIPSQGHNEQFF; cdr3_nt: TGCGCCAGCAGCCAAATACCATCTCAGGGGCACAATGAGCAGTTCTTC